The 20 T cell receptor beta chains below all came from one sample that was sequenced in a study of cytomegalovirus exposure and HLA in healthy donors. Primers: 60 Vbeta forward and 13 Jbeta reverse. Measured with immunoSEQ multiplex PCR; TCRdb has only the in-frame clones, and not every one. This repertoire shows around 100,000 clones, over 75% found once; its top ten account for 4.4%. Sequencing was performed on PBMCs. Source of these receptors: a male donor in good health and CMV-seropositive.

V usage is TRBV4-1 and J usage is TRBJ1-4; D remains ambiguous. Between the trimmed V and J ends, which lost 5 bases and 0 bases, there was a span of 10 bases. Looked up from germline, CDR1 is MGHRA and CDR2 is YSYEKL. The CDR3 runs 15 residues. The CDR3 nucleotides are TGCGCCAGCAGCTATCCGGGAGCAACTAATGAAAAACTGTTTTTT. Its protein is CASSYPGATNEKLFF.

The chain joins TRBV19 to TRBJ2-7, with 7 bases that match TRBD1. V was clipped by 3 bases and J by 6 bases; unmatched bases: 11. The CDR3 is made up of 15 amino acids. CDR1 and CDR2 (germline): LNHDA, SQIVND (reference sequence). CDR3 nucleotides: TGTGCCAGTAGTATCGGACAGGTAACATCTTTCGAGCAGTACTTC. Residues: CASSIGQVTSFEQYF.

This clone was seen a single time. The chain combines TRBV11-2 with TRBJ2-7; TRBD1 matches at 9 bases. Germline CDR1 reads SGHAT; CDR2 reads FQNNGV. This CDR3 is built from 17 residues. The ends lost 0 bases at V and 3 bases at J; junction bases unmatched: 9. This CDR3 is CASSLDPRGDRVYEQYF. The CDR3 DNA follows: TGTGCCAGCAGCTTAGATCCCCGGGGGGACAGGGTCTACGAGCAGTACTTC.

In its sample, this clone was seen once. The V call is TRBV2, the J call TRBJ2-5; 11 bases are shared with TRBD2. The germline CDR1 and CDR2 sequences are SNHLY and FYNNEI. V gave up 7 bases and J gave up 3 bases; unmatched junction bases: 4. The CDR3 totals 14 residues. In DNA form, the CDR3 reads TGTGCCAGCACCTTGGGACTAGCGGAAGAGACCCAGTACTTC. Amino acids: CASTLGLAEETQYF.

The chain links TRBV18 to TRBJ2-1; a weak D match, TRBD2 (6 bases). V was trimmed by 4 bases and J by 6 bases, leaving 10 bases between them. This CDR3 has 13 residues. The germline gives CDR1 KGHSH, CDR2 LQKENI. Here the CDR3 reads CASSQGGFNEQFF. The DNA for the CDR3 is TGTGCCAGCTCACAGGGAGGATTCAATGAGCAGTTCTTC.

This chain uses TRBV4-1 with TRBJ1-3; possible D gene TRBD1, 5 bases. The CDR3 is 16 residues long. CDR1 is MGHRA and CDR2 is YSYEKL in the germline V gene. V shed 0 bases and J shed 7 bases, with 16 bases lying between them. As DNA, the CDR3 is TGCGCCAGCAGCCAAGATTTGCGCGGGGGGAGGAACACCATATATTTT. It is translated as CASSQDLRGGRNTIYF.

CDR3 DNA sequence: TGTGCCAGCAGCAAACAGGGGTACACTGAAGCTTTCTTT. It encodes CASSKQGYTEAFF. V is TRBV6-1 and J is TRBJ1-1; 7 bases fit TRBD1. The CDR3 is 13 amino acids. CDR1 and CDR2 (germline): MNHNS, SASEGT. Germline trimming cut 6 bases from V and 3 bases from J; bases unmatched to any gene: 4.

V and J are TRBV28 and TRBJ2-7; no reliable D call. This CDR3 is built from 12 residues. The germline gives CDR1 MDHEN, CDR2 SYDVKM. V was cut by 6 bases and J by 4 bases, with 10 bases left in between. The CDR3 loop reads CASSTTEYEQYF. Here the CDR3 DNA reads TGTGCCAGCAGCACTACCGAATACGAGCAGTACTTC. Full variable domain (rest looked up from reference TRBV28 and TRBJ2-7): DVKVTQSSRYLVKRTGEKVFLECVQDMDHENMFWYRQDPGLGLRLIYFSYDVKMKEKGDIPEGYSVSREKKERFSLILESASTNQTSMYLCASSTTEYEQYFGPGTRLTVT.

The chain employs TRBV18 and TRBJ1-4, with D maybe TRBD1 (5 bases). V lost 6 bases and J 2 bases, leaving 19 bases between the germline ends. The CDR3 runs to 17 residues. Looked up from germline, CDR1 is KGHSH and CDR2 is LQKENI. CDR3 protein: CASSPVIRGSTNEKLFF. The CDR3 DNA sequence: TGTGCCAGCTCCCCAGTTATCCGGGGGTCGACTAATGAAAAACTGTTTTTT.

The chain employs TRBV6-6 and TRBJ2-5; 8 bases are shared with TRBD1. From germline, CDR1 is MNHNY and CDR2 SVGAGI (reference sequence). Trimming at V came to 2 bases and at J to 4 bases, leaving 6 bases not matched to a gene. This CDR3 is built from 15 residues. CDR3 residues: CASSYVRGRGETQYF. CDR3 coding DNA: TGTGCCAGCAGTTACGTCAGGGGGCGCGGAGAGACCCAGTACTTC.

This chain links TRBV7-2 with TRBJ1-4, with TRBD1 identical over 10 bases. Germline trimming cut 5 bases from V and 7 bases from J; bases unmatched to any gene: 7. The CDR3 totals 15 residues. CDR1 and CDR2 (germline): SGHTA, FQGNSA. CDR3 region: CASSPRQGAGEKLFF. The CDR3 coding sequence is TGTGCCAGCAGCCCCCGACAGGGGGCAGGTGAAAAACTGTTTTTT.

This chain links TRBV7-9 with TRBJ2-5; 9 bases map to TRBD1. Germline V gives CDR1 SEHNR, CDR2 FQNEAQ (reference sequence). V lost 4 bases to trimming and J lost 4 bases; unmatched junction nucleotides: 4. The length of the CDR3 is 14 residues. The CDR3 is CASSSLGQGETQYF. In nucleotides, the CDR3 is TGTGCCAGCAGCTCCCTGGGACAGGGAGAGACCCAGTACTTC.

This clone showed up just once. This chain uses TRBV7-9 with TRBJ2-3; a weak D match, TRBD2 (6 bases). Germline V gene sequence: CDR1 SEHNR, CDR2 FQNEAQ (reference sequence). The length of the CDR3 is 16 residues. The V and J ends lost 5 bases and 5 bases respectively, with 20 bases between them. Here the CDR3 DNA reads TGTGCCAGCAGCCCGGAGACTGGAGGGGAGAGAGATACGCAGTATTTT. Amino acid sequence: CASSPETGGERDTQYF.

A few counts support this clone. The chain couples TRBV9 to TRBJ2-7; TRBD2 matches 11 bases. This CDR3 comprises 16 residues. Germline values: CDR1 SGDLS, CDR2 YYNGEE. V dropped 4 bases and J dropped 5; count of bases not matched to a gene: 11. CDR3 sequence reads: CASSPRGSGRANEQYF. The DNA for the CDR3 is TGTGCCAGCAGCCCTCGGGGTAGCGGGAGGGCCAACGAGCAGTACTTC. Full variable domain (outside the CDR3, taken from reference TRBV9 and TRBJ2-7): DSGVTQTPKHLITATGQRVTLRCSPRSGDLSVYWYQQSLDQGLQFLIQYYNGEERAKGNILERFSAQQFPDLHSELNLSSLELGDSALYFCASSPRGSGRANEQYFGPGTRLTVT.

This chain uses TRBV6-5 with TRBJ1-6, with TRBD1 as a possible D gene (5 bases). Looked up from germline, CDR1 is MNHEY and CDR2 is SVGAGI. The CDR3 spans 16 residues. V lost 0 bases and J 7 bases, leaving 13 bases between the germline ends. The CDR3 DNA follows: TGTGCCAGCAGTTACTCGAATCCCAGGGTCAATTCACCCCTCCACTTT. This codes for CASSYSNPRVNSPLHF.

The rearrangement uses TRBV5-1 and TRBJ2-5, with 8 bases matching TRBD1. The CDR3 is 16 amino acids. J gave up 2 bases and V 2 bases, and 8 bases lay outside the gene matches. Germline V gene lookup returns CDR1 SGHRS and CDR2 YFSETQ. For the CDR3, the DNA is TGCGCCAGCAGCTTTCAAGGACAGGGATATCAAGAGACCCAGTACTTC. This sequence encodes CASSFQGQGYQETQYF.

The gene calls are TRBV5-6 and TRBJ2-3, with TRBD2 matching over 9 bases. V dropped 1 base and J dropped 6; count of bases not matched to a gene: 6. CDR1 SGHDT and CDR2 YYEEEE come from the germline V gene. There are 15 residues in the CDR3. The CDR3 is CASSLYSSGKDTQYF. The CDR3 DNA reads TGTGCCAGCAGCTTGTACTCTAGCGGGAAGGATACGCAGTATTTT. Full variable domain (remainder filled in from reference TRBV5-6 and TRBJ2-3): DAGVTQSPTHLIKTRGQQVTLRCSPKSGHDTVSWYQQALGQGPQFIFQYYEEEERQRGNFPDRFSGHQFPNYSSELNVNALLLGDSALYLCASSLYSSGKDTQYFGPGTRLTVL.

V and J are TRBV27 and TRBJ2-1; TRBD2 aligns across 7 bases. Per the germline V gene, CDR1 is MNHEY and CDR2 is SMNVEV (reference sequence). This CDR3 region has 16 residues. V dropped 3 bases and J dropped 1; count of bases not matched to a gene: 6. The CDR3 DNA reads as TGTGCCAGCAGTTTGACGCTACTAGCGTCCTACAATGAGCAGTTCTTC. Translation: CASSLTLLASYNEQFF.

The V and J genes are TRBV30 and TRBJ2-7; maybe TRBD1 (6 bases). This CDR3 has 15 amino acids. From germline, CDR1 is GTSNPN and CDR2 SVGIG (reference sequence). V was clipped by 3 bases and J by 6 bases, with 21 bases between them. CDR3: CAWSPKTGLSLEQYF. Written as DNA, the CDR3 is TGTGCCTGGAGCCCAAAGACAGGCCTTTCCCTCGAGCAGTACTTC.

This sequence joins TRBV6-5 and TRBJ2-7; D uncertain. CDR1 is MNHEY, CDR2 SVGAGI, per germline. The V gene lost 2 bases and the J gene lost 0 bases, with 14 bases spanning the gap. The length of the CDR3 is 16 residues. The CDR3: CASSYLVNGNSYEQYF. DNA for the CDR3: TGTGCCAGCAGTTACCTGGTTAATGGCAACTCCTACGAGCAGTACTTC.